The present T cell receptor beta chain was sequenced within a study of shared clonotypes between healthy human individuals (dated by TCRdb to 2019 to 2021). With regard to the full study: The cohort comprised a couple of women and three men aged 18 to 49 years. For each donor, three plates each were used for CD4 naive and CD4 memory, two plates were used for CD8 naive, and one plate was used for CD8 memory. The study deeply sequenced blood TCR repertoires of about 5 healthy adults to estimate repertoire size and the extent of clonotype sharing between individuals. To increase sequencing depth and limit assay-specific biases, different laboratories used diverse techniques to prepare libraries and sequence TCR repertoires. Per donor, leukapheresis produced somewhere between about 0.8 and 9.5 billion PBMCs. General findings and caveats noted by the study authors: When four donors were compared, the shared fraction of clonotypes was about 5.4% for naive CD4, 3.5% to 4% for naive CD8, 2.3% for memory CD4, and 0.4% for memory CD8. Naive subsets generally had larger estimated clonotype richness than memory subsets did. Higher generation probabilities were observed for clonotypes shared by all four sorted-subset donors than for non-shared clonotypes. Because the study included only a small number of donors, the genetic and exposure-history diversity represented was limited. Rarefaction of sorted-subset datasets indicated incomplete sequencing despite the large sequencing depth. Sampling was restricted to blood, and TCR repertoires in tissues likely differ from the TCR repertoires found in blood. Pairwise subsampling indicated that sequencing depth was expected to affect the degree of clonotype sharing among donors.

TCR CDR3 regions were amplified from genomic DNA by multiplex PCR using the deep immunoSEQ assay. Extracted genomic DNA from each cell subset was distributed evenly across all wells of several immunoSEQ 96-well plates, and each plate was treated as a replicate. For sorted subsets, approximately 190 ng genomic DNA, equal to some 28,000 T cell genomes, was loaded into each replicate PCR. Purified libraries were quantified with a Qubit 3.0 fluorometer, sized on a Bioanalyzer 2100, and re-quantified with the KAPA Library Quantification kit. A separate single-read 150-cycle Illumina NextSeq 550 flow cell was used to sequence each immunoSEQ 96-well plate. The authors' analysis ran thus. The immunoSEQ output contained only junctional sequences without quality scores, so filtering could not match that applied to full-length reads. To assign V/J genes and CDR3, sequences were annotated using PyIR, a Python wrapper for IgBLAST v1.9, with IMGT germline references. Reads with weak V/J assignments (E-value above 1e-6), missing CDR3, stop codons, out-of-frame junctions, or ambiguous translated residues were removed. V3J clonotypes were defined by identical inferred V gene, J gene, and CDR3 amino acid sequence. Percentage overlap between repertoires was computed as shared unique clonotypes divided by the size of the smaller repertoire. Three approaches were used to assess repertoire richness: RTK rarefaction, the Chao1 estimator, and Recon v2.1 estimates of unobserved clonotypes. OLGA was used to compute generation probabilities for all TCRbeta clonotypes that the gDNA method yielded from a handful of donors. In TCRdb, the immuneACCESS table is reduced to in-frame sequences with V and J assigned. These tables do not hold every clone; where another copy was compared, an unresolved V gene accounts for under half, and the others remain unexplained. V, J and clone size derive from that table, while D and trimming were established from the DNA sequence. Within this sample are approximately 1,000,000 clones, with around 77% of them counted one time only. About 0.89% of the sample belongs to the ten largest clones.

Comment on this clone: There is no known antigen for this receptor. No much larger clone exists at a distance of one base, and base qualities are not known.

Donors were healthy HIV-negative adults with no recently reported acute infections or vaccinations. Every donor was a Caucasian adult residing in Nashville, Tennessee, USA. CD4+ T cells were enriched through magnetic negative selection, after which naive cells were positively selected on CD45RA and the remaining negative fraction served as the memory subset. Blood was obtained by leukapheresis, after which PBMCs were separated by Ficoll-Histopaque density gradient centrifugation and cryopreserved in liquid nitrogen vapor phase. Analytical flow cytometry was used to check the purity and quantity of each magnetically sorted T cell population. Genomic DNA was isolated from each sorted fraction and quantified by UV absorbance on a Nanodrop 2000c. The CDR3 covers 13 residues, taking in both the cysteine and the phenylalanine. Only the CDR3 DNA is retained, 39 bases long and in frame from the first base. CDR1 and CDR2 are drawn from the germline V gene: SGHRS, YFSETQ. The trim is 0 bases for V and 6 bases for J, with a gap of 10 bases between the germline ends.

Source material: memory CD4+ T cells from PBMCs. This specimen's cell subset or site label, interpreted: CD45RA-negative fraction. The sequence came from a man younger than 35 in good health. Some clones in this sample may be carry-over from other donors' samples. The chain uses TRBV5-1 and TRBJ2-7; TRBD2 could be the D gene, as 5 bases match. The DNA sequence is TGCGCCAGCAGCTTGGTAGAGGGTGCCGAGCAGTACTTC. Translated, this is CASSLVEGAEQYF.